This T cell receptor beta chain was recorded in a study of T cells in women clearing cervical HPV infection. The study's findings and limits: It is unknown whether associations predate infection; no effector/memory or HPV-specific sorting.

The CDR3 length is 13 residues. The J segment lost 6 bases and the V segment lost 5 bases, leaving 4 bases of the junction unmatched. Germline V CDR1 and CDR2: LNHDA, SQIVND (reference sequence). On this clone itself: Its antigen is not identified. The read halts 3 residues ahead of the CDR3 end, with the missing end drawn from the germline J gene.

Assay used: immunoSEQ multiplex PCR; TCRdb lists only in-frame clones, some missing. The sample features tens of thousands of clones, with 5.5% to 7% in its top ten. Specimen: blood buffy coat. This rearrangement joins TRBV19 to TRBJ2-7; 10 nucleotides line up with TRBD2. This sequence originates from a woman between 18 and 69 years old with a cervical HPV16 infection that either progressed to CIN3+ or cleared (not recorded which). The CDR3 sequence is CASSVASGSEQYF. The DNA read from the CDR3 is TGTGCCAGTAGTGTCGCTAGCGGGAGCGAG.